Below are 27 T cell receptor beta chains sequenced from a single sample in a study of OX40 agonist ivuxolimab in advanced cancers. Libraries were prepared by immunoSEQ multiplex PCR; TCRdb keeps only in-frame clonotypes and omits some of them. Of more than 85,000 clones in the sample, about 86% were seen once. The input for sequencing was CD4+ or CD8+ T cells sorted from blood, taken in a trial of the OX40 agonist ivuxolimab. Receptors originate from an adult with an advanced solid tumor such as melanoma, head and neck, liver or kidney cancer.

This clone was detected only once. The V gene is TRBV5-1, the J gene TRBJ2-7; 11 nucleotides agree with TRBD2. V dropped 0 bases and J dropped 2; count of bases not matched to a gene: 7. The CDR3 covers 17 residues. Germline CDR1 SGHRS, CDR2 YFSETQ. The DNA of the CDR3 is TGCGCCAGCAGCTTGGCCGGTGCGGGACTAGCGGCCTACGAGCAGTACTTC. Amino acid sequence: CASSLAGAGLAAYEQYF. Complete variable domain (other parts from reference TRBV5-1 and TRBJ2-7): KAGVTQTPRYLIKTRGQQVTLSCSPISGHRSVSWYQQTPGQGLQFLFEYFSETQRNKGNFPGRFSGRQFSNSRSEMNVSTLELGDSALYLCASSLAGAGLAAYEQYFGPGTRLTVT.

The chain is built from TRBV4-3 and TRBJ1-4; the match to TRBD1 covers 7 bases. The junction had 3 bases not matched to a gene; V was cut back by 3 bases and J by 2 bases. Germline V gene sequence: CDR1 LGHNA, CDR2 YSLEER. The CDR3 totals 15 residues. CDR3 in DNA: TGCGCCAGCAGCCACCACAGGGGTACTAATGAAAAACTGTTTTTT. Amino acid sequence: CASSHHRGTNEKLFF.

The rearrangement joins TRBV11-2 to TRBJ1-4, with TRBD1 matching over 7 bases. The ends lost 2 bases at V and 3 bases at J; junction bases unmatched: 0. Per germline, CDR1 SGHAT and CDR2 FQNNGV. This CDR3 has 14 residues. CDR3 in DNA: TGTGCCAGCAGCTTAACAGGGGCTAATGAAAAACTGTTTTTT. Its translation is CASSLTGANEKLFF. The whole variable domain, remainder taken from reference TRBV11-2 and TRBJ1-4, is EAGVAQSPRYKIIEKRQSVAFWCNPISGHATLYWYQQILGQGPKLLIQFQNNGVVDDSQLPKDRFSAERLKGVDSTLKIQPAKLEDSAVYLCASSLTGANEKLFFGSGTQLSVL.

The rearrangement joins TRBV28 to TRBJ1-5; TRBD1 is a possible D gene (5 bases). V lost 2 bases and J 7 bases, leaving 6 bases between the germline ends. CDR3 size: 12 residues. CDR1 is MDHEN and CDR2 is SYDVKM in the germline V gene. CDR3 coding DNA: TGTGCCAGCAGTTTAAGGGGACAGCCCCAGCATTTT. Translating gives CASSLRGQPQHF.

A word on this clone: Sequence at one end of the junction differs from germline and may be a read error. CDR3 sequence (DNA): TGTGTCAGTAGTCCCCTGGGGGCCGGGGAGCTGTTTTTT. Amino acids: CVSSPLGAGELFF. V gene TRBV19 combines with J gene TRBJ2-2; D could derive from TRBD1 or TRBD2 (5 bases each). The CDR3 extends over 13 amino acids. Germline-derived CDR1 and CDR2 are LNHDA and SQIVND (reference sequence).

The chain couples TRBV28 to TRBJ1-3; D is unresolved. The length of the CDR3 is 16 residues. Germline CDR1 and CDR2: MDHEN and SYDVKM. V shed 3 bases and J shed 0 bases, with 12 bases lying between them. The CDR3, as DNA: TGTGCCAGCAGTTTTAGTCGGCGATTCTCTGGAAACACCATATATTTT. Amino acid sequence: CASSFSRRFSGNTIYF.

The gene calls are TRBV5-4 and TRBJ1-1; the D gene is possibly TRBD1 (6 bases). CDR3 length equals 16 residues. V gave up 4 bases and J gave up 1 base, with 17 bases separating them. The germline CDR1 and CDR2 sequences are SGHNT and YYREEE (reference sequence). Here the CDR3 reads CASSPGAPTGNTEAFF. In DNA form, the CDR3 reads TGTGCCAGCAGCCCGGGGGCTCCAACGGGGAACACTGAAGCTTTCTTT. The variable domain in full, completed from reference TRBV5-4 and TRBJ1-1, reads ETGVTQSPTHLIKTRGQQVTLRCSSQSGHNTVSWYQQALGQGPQFIFQYYREEENGRGNFPPRFSGLQFPNYSSELNVNALELDDSALYLCASSPGAPTGNTEAFFGQGTRLTVV.

Only a few counts were recorded for this clone. The chain couples TRBV7-8 to TRBJ1-4, with 8 bases that match TRBD1. There are 14 residues in the CDR3. The V gene end was trimmed by 5 bases and the J gene end by 5 bases; junction bases not matched to a gene: 4. Germline V gene lookup returns CDR1 SGHVS and CDR2 FQNEAQ. CDR3 protein: CASSPRQGNEKLFF. CDR3 bases: TGTGCCAGCAGCCCCCGACAGGGGAATGAAAAACTGTTTTTT.

Only one count was recorded for this clone. The chain has TRBV9 and TRBJ1-3, with 9 bases fitting TRBD1. The V and J ends lost 3 bases and 0 bases, in that order; junction bases with no gene match: 7. This CDR3 region has 17 residues. CDR1 and CDR2 from the germline V gene are SGDLS and YYNGEE. CDR3 sequence reads: CASSDRDRVISGNTIYF. The CDR3 coding sequence is TGTGCCAGCAGCGATCGGGACAGGGTTATCTCTGGAAACACCATATATTTT.

The CDR3 loop is CASSQDGYNSPLHF. The CDR3 coding sequence is TGCGCCAGCAGCCAGGACGGTTATAATTCACCCCTCCACTTT. The chain joins TRBV4-3 to TRBJ1-6, with no clear D. The V gene's germline CDR1 is LGHNA and CDR2 YSLEER. V dropped 3 bases and J dropped 4 bases, with 7 bases sitting between them. This CDR3 has 14 amino acids.

V gene TRBV5-6 combines with J gene TRBJ1-2; D call uncertain. V gave up 4 bases and J gave up 8 bases, with 15 bases separating them. Germline V CDR1 and CDR2: SGHDT, YYEEEE. This CDR3 contains 13 residues. The CDR3 DNA reads as TGTGCCAGCAGCCGTGACGGGTCGGGGGGCTACACCTTC. Its translation: CASSRDGSGGYTF.

The chain is built from TRBV6-1 and TRBJ2-7; D is tentatively TRBD1 or TRBD2 (6 bases each). Germline V gene sequence: CDR1 MNHNS, CDR2 SASEGT. The V end lost 1 base, the J end lost 6 bases, and 13 bases lay between the germline ends. The CDR3 contains 14 residues. As DNA, the CDR3 is TGTGCCAGCAGTGAAGTACGGGGGCTGCGCGAGCAGTACTTC. Translating it yields CASSEVRGLREQYF.

The V gene is TRBV28, the J gene TRBJ1-5; unclear D gene. The V gene's germline CDR1 is MDHEN and CDR2 SYDVKM. CDR3 length: 11 residues. V shed 5 bases and J shed 7 bases, with 6 bases lying between them. As DNA, the CDR3 is TGTGCCAGCAGTCCCCGACAGCCCCAGCATTTT. It encodes CASSPRQPQHF. The complete variable domain, with remaining parts taken from reference TRBV28 and TRBJ1-5, reads DVKVTQSSRYLVKRTGEKVFLECVQDMDHENMFWYRQDPGLGLRLIYFSYDVKMKEKGDIPEGYSVSREKKERFSLILESASTNQTSMYLCASSPRQPQHFGDGTRLSIL.

The chain carries TRBV18 and TRBJ1-5, with D possibly TRBD1 on 6 matching bases. Per the germline V gene, CDR1 is KGHSH and CDR2 is LQKENI. V dropped 5 bases and J dropped 4 bases, with 12 bases sitting between them. The CDR3 totals 14 residues. In nucleotides, the CDR3 is TGTGCCAGCTCAATGGACAGCCTAAATCAGCCCCAGCATTTT. It encodes CASSMDSLNQPQHF.

The V gene is TRBV7-9, the J gene TRBJ1-1; the D gene is possibly TRBD1 (5 bases). V was trimmed by 6 bases and J by 0 bases, leaving 14 bases between them. Germline CDR1 SEHNR, CDR2 FQNEAQ (reference sequence). CDR3 size: 15 residues. CDR3 sequence (DNA): TGTGCCAGCAGGACAGAAGCCCTTTTGAACACTGAAGCTTTCTTT. This translates into CASRTEALLNTEAFF.

This chain joins TRBV28 and TRBJ2-5; tentatively, D is TRBD2 (6 bases). Trimming shortened V by 10 bases and J by 7 bases, and 16 bases separated the two germline ends. Germline V gene data show CDR1 as MDHEN and CDR2 as SYDVKM. The CDR3 is 12 residues long. In DNA form, the CDR3 reads TGTGCCACCGCGTTGAGGCGGGGGACCCAGTACTTC. Translated, it gives CATALRRGTQYF.

The chain uses TRBV7-9 and TRBJ1-1; the match to TRBD1 covers 8 bases. Germline trimming cut 5 bases from V and 1 base from J; bases unmatched to any gene: 6. Germline values: CDR1 SEHNR, CDR2 FQNEAQ (reference sequence). CDR3 length equals 15 residues. In DNA, the CDR3 is TGTGCCAGCAGCCTCCCGACAGGGGCGAACACTGAAGCTTTCTTT. The encoded protein is CASSLPTGANTEAFF.

The chain joins TRBV9 to TRBJ2-7, with TRBD2 identical over 7 bases. The trim removed 0 bases at V and 4 bases at J, leaving 4 bases unmatched. This CDR3 is built from 14 residues. Germline lookup yields CDR1 SGDLS and CDR2 YYNGEE. DNA for the CDR3: TGTGCCAGCAGCGTAGCAGCGGGGCGGTACGAGCAGTACTTC. Translation: CASSVAAGRYEQYF.

V gene TRBV19 combines with J gene TRBJ2-2; D is unresolved. The CDR3 length is 13 residues. Per the germline V gene, CDR1 is LNHDA and CDR2 is SQIVND (reference sequence). V dropped 1 base and J dropped 6 bases, with 6 bases sitting between them. The chain's CDR3 is CASSIVRPGELFF. The CDR3 DNA reads TGTGCCAGTAGTATAGTTAGGCCCGGGGAGCTGTTTTTT.

This clone was picked up a small number of times. This sequence joins TRBV28 and TRBJ1-2; TRBD1 is a possible D gene (6 bases). This CDR3 comprises 12 residues. The germline V gene has CDR1 MDHEN and CDR2 SYDVKM. V was trimmed by 7 bases and J by 4 bases, leaving 10 bases between them. CDR3 DNA sequence: TGTGCCAGCATAGAACAGGGCTATGGCTACACCTTC. As protein: CASIEQGYGYTF.

The V gene is TRBV28, the J gene TRBJ2-5; tentative D call: TRBD2 (5 bases). Germline CDR1 and CDR2: MDHEN and SYDVKM. CDR3 size: 15 residues. V gave up 7 bases and J gave up 1 base, with 16 bases separating them. The CDR3 spells CASTPLRSGQETQYF. DNA for the CDR3: TGTGCCAGCACCCCCCTTCGAAGCGGCCAAGAGACCCAGTACTTC.

This clone was recorded only once. The chain has TRBV27 and TRBJ2-4, with D tentatively TRBD2 (7 bases). Germline V gene sequence: CDR1 MNHEY, CDR2 SMNVEV (reference sequence). Trimming took off 2 bases at V and 8 bases at J, with 13 bases between the two ends. The CDR3 contains 14 residues. The CDR3 protein is CASSLVGGRDIQYF. CDR3 sequence (DNA): TGTGCCAGCAGTTTAGTGGGGGGGCGCGACATTCAGTACTTC.

Worth noting for this clone: Other DNA variants within this sample encode the same CDR3. The CDR3 protein is CASSRQGNYGYTF. The CDR3 region has the DNA TGTGCCAGCAGTAGACAGGGTAACTATGGCTACACCTTC. This chain connects TRBV6-5 to TRBJ1-2; 7 bases match TRBD1. The CDR3 is 13 amino acids. Germline-derived CDR1 and CDR2 are MNHEY and SVGAGI. Trimming removed 5 bases from V and 1 base from J; junction bases left unmatched: 1.

V and J are TRBV7-2 and TRBJ1-3; no clear D gene. The CDR3 consists of 17 residues. V was pared by 6 bases and J by 0 bases, with 18 bases between. The germline V gene encodes CDR1 SGHTA and CDR2 FQGNSA. CDR3 in DNA: TGTGCCAGCAGAGGTAGAGGCTCCGAGTTCTCTGGAAACACCATATATTTT. This gives the protein CASRGRGSEFSGNTIYF.

The CDR3 region is CASSQGAGGAVYGYTF. In DNA form, the CDR3 reads TGCGCCAGCAGCCAAGGGGCAGGGGGCGCGGTGTATGGCTACACCTTC. The chain links TRBV4-3 to TRBJ1-2; TRBD1 matches 8 bases. From germline, CDR1 is LGHNA and CDR2 YSLEER. The CDR3 spans 16 residues. V gave up 1 base and J gave up 5 bases; unmatched junction bases: 9.

The V gene is TRBV29-1, the J gene TRBJ1-1; perhaps TRBD1 as D (6 bases). Looked up from germline, CDR1 is SQVTM and CDR2 is ANQGSEA. The germline V and J ends were trimmed by 7 bases and 2 bases, with 11 bases remaining between them. CDR3 size: 12 residues. The CDR3 loop is CSGEQGNTEAFF. Here the CDR3 DNA reads TGCAGCGGCGAACAGGGAAACACTGAAGCTTTCTTT. Complete variable domain (other parts from reference TRBV29-1 and TRBJ1-1): SAVISQKPSRDICQRGTSLTIQCQVDSQVTMMFWYRQQPGQSLTLIATANQGSEATYESGFVIDKFPISRPNLTFSTLTVSNMSPEDSSIYLCSGEQGNTEAFFGQGTRLTVV.

The chain recombines TRBV6-5 with TRBJ1-5; D is unresolved. CDR1 and CDR2 from the germline V gene are MNHEY and SVGAGI. This CDR3 spans 12 amino acids. V shed 8 bases and J shed 0 bases, with 5 bases lying between them. CDR3 nucleotides: TGTGCCAGCGGTGGTAGCAATCAGCCCCAGCATTTT. It codes for CASGGSNQPQHF.